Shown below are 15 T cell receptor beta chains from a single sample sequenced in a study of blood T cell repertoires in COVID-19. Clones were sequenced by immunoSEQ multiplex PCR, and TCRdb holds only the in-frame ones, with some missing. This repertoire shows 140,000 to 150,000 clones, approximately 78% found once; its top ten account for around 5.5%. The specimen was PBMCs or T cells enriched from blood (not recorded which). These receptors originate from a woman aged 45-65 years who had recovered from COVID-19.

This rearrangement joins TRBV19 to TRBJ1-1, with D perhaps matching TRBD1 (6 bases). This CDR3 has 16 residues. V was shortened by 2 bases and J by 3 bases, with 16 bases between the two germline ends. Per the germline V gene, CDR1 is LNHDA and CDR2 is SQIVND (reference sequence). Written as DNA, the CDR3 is TGTGCCAGTAGTATAAGCCCCACAGGGACGGACACTGAAGCTTTCTTT. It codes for CASSISPTGTDTEAFF.

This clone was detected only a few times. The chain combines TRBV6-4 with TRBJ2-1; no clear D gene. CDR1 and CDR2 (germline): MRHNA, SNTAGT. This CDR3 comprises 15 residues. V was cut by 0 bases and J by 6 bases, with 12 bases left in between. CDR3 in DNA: TGTGCCAGCAGTGACTCGTCCCAGGAAGGCAATGAGCAGTTCTTC. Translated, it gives CASSDSSQEGNEQFF.

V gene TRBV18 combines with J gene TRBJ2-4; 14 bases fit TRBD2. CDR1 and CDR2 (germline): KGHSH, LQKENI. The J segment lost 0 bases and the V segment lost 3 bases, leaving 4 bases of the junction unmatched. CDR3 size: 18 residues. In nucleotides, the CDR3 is TGTGCCAGCTCACCCGGACTAGCGGGGGGAATAGCCAAAAACATTCAGTACTTC. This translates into CASSPGLAGGIAKNIQYF.

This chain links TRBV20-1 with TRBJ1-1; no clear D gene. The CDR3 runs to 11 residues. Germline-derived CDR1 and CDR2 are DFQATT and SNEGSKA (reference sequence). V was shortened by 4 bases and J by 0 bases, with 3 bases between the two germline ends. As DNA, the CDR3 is TGCAGTGCTACGGTGAACACTGAAGCTTTCTTT. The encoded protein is CSATVNTEAFF.

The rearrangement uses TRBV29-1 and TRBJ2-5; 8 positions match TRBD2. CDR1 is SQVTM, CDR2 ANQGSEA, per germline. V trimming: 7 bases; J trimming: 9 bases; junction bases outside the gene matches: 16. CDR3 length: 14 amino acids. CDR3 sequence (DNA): TGCAGCGCCCGCCACGGGGGCCCGGGGGGGGCCCAGTACTTC. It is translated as CSARHGGPGGAQYF.

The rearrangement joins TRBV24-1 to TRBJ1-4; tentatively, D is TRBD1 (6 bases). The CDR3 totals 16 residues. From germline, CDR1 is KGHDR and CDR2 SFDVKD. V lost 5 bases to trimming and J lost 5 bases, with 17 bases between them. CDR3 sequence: CATSGHVQGINEKLFF. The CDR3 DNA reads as TGTGCCACCAGTGGCCACGTACAGGGTATAAATGAAAAACTGTTTTTT.

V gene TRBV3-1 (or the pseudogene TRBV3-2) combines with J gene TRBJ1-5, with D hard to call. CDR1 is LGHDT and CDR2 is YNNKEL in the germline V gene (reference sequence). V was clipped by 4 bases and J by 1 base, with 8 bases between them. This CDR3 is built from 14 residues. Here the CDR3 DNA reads TGTGCCAGCAGCCGCGTTCAAAGCAATCAGCCCCAGCATTTT. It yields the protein CASSRVQSNQPQHF.

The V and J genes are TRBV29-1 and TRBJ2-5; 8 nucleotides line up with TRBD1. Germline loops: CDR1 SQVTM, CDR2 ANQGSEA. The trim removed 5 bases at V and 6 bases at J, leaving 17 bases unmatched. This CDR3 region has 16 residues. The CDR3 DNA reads TGCAGCGTTCAATCCGGGACAGGAGGGAGTGCGAAGACCCAGTACTTC. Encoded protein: CSVQSGTGGSAKTQYF.

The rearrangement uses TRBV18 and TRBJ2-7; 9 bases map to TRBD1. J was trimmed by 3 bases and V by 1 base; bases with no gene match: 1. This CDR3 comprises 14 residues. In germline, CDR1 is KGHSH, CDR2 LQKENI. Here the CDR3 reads CASSPLGQGYEQYV. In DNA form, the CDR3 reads TGTGCCAGCTCACCACTGGGACAGGGCTACGAGCAGTACGTC.

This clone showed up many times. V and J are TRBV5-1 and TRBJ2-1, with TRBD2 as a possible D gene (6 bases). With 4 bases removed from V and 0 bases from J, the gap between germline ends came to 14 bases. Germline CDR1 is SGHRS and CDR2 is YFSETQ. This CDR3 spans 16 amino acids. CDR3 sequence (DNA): TGCGCCAGCAGCCAACACGGGGGTGGCTCCTACAATGAGCAGTTCTTC. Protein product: CASSQHGGGSYNEQFF.

CDR3 residues: CASSEGQGAYNEQFF. CDR3 DNA sequence: TGCGCCAGCAGTGAGGGACAGGGGGCTTACAATGAGCAGTTCTTC. The rearrangement links TRBV10-1 to TRBJ2-1; the match to TRBD1 covers 11 bases. This CDR3 is built from 15 residues. Trimming cost V 2 bases and J 4 bases; bases outside gene matches: 1. Germline lookup yields CDR1 WNHNN and CDR2 SYGVQD (reference sequence).

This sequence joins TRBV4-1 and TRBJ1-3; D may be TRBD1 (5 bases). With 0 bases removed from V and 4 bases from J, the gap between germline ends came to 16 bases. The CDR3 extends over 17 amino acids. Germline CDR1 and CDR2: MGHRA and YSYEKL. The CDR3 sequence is CASSQEYRQLEGNTIYF. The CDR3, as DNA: TGCGCCAGCAGCCAAGAGTATCGACAGTTGGAGGGAAACACCATATATTTT.

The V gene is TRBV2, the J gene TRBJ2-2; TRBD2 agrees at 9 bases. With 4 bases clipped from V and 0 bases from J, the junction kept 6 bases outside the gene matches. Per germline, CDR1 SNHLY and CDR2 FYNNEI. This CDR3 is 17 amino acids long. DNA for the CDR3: TGTGCCAGCAGTGGGTATAGCGGGGGTTCGAACACCGGGGAGCTGTTTTTT. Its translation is CASSGYSGGSNTGELFF.

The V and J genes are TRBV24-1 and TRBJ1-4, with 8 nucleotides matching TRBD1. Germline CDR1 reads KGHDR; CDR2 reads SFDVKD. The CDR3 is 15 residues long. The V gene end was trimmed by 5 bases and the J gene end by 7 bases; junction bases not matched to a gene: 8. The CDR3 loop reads CATSAATGAAEKLFF. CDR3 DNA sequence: TGTGCCACCAGTGCCGCGACAGGGGCGGCTGAAAAACTGTTTTTT.

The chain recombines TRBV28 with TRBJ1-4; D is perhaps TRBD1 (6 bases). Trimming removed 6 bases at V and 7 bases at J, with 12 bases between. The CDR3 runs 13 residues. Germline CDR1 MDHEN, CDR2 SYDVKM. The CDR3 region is CASRGGLGEKLFF. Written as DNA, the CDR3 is TGTGCCAGCAGGGGGGGGCTCGGTGAAAAACTGTTTTTT.